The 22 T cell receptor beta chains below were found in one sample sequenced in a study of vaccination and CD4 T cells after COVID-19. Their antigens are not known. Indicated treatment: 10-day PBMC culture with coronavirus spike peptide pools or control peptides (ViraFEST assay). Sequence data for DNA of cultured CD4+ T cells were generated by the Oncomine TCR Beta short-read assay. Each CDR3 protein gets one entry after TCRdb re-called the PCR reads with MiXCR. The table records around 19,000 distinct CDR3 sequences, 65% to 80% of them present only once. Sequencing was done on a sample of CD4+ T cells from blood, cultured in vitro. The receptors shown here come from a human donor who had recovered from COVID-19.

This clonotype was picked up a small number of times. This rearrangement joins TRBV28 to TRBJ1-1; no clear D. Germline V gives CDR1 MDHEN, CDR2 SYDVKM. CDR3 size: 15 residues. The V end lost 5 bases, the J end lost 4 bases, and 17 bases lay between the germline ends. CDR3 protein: CASSPPGSLGTEAFF. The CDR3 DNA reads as TGTGCCAGCAGTCCCCCCGGGAGCTTAGGCACTGAAGCTTTCTTT.

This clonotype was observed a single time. CDR3 sequence (DNA): TGTGCCAGCAGGAGGGGCCGGGATCAGCCCCAGCATTTT. Its translation: CASRRGRDQPQHF. The chain carries TRBV6-2 or TRBV6-3 and TRBJ1-5, with TRBD1 as a possible D gene (5 bases). Germline V lookup: CDR1 MNHEY, CDR2 SVGEGT. The V end lost 6 bases, the J end lost 5 bases, and 11 bases lay between the germline ends. The CDR3 totals 13 residues.

The DNA for the CDR3 is TGTGCCAGCTCACCCCAGGGCAGACGTAACTATGGCTACACCTTC. It codes for CASSPQGRRNYGYTF. The chain links TRBV18 to TRBJ1-2, with D possibly being TRBD1 (5 bases). The CDR3 spans 15 residues. The germline V and J ends were trimmed by 3 bases and 1 base, with 12 bases remaining between them. Germline values: CDR1 KGHSH, CDR2 LQKENI.

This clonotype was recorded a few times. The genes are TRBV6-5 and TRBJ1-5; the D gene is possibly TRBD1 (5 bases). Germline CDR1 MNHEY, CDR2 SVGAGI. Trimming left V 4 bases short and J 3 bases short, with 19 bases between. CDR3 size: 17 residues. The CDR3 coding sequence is TGTGCCAGCAGTTCAAGGAGGGGTCTCACCCTCAATCAGCCCCAGCATTTT. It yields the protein CASSSRRGLTLNQPQHF.

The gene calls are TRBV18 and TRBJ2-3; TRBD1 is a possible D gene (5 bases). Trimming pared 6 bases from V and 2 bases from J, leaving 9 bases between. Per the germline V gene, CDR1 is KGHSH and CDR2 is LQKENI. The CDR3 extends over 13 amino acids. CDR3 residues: CASSPGLTDTQYF. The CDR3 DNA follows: TGTGCCAGCTCCCCAGGGCTCACAGATACGCAGTATTTT.

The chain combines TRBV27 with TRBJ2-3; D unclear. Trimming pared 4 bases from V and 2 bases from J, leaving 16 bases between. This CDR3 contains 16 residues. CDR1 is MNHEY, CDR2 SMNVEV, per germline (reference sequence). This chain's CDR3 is CASSSPRRITTDTQYF. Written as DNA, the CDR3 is TGTGCCAGCAGTTCTCCGAGACGGATTACCACAGATACGCAGTATTTT.

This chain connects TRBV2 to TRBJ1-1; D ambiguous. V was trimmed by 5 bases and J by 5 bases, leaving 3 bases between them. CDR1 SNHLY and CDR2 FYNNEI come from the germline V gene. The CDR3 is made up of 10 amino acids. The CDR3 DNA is TGTGCCAGCAGTTGGACTGAAGCTTTCTTT. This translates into CASSWTEAFF.

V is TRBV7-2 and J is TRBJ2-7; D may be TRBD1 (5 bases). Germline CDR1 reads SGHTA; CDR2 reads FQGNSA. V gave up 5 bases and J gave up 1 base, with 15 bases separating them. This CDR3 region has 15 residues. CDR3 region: CASSANIKGSYEQYF. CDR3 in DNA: TGTGCCAGCAGCGCGAACATCAAGGGGTCCTACGAGCAGTACTTC.

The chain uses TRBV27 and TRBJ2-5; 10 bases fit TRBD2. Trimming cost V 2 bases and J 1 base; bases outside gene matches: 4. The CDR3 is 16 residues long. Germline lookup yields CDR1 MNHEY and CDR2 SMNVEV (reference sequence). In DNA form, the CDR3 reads TGTGCCAGCAGTTTAAGACTAGCGGGTAGCCAAGAGACCCAGTACTTC. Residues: CASSLRLAGSQETQYF.

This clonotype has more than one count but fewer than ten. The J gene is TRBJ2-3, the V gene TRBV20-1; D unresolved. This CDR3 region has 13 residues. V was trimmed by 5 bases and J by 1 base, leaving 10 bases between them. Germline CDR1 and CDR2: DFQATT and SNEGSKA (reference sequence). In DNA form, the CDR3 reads TGCAGTGCTTTAGCTGAGGGCACAGATACGCAGTATTTT. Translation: CSALAEGTDTQYF.

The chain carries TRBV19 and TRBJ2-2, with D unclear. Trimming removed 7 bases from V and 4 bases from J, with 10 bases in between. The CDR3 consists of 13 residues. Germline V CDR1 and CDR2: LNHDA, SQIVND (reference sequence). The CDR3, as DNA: TGTGCCAGTAATACCGACGGCACCGGGGAGCTGTTTTTT. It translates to CASNTDGTGELFF.

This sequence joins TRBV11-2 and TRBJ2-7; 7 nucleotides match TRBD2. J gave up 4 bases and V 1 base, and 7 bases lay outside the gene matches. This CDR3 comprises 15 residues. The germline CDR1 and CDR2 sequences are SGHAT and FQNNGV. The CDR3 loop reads CASSLAQTSIYEQYF. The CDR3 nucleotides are TGTGCCAGCAGCTTAGCACAGACTAGCATTTACGAGCAGTACTTC.

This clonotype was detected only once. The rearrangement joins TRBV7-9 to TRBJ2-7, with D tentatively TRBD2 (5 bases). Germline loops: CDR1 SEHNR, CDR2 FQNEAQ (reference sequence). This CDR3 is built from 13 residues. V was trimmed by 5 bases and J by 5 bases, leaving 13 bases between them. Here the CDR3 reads CASSLGTRDEQYF. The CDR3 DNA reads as TGTGCCAGCAGCCTAGGTACTAGGGACGAGCAGTACTTC. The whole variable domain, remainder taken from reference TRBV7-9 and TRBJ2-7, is DTGVSQNPRHKITKRGQNVTFRCDPISEHNRLYWYRQTLGQGPEFLTYFQNEAQLEKSRLLSDRFSAERPKGSFSTLEIQRTEQGDSAMYLCASSLGTRDEQYFGPGTRLTVT.

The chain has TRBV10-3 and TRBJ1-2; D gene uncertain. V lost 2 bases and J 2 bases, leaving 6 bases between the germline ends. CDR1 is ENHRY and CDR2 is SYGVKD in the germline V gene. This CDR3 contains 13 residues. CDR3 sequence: CAISESANYGYTF. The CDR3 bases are TGTGCCATCAGTGAGAGTGCCAACTATGGCTACACCTTC.

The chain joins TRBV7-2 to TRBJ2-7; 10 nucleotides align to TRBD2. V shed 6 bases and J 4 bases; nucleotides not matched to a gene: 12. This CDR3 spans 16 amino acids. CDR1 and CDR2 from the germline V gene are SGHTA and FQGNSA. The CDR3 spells CASSPQPLAGVYEQYF. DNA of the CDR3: TGTGCCAGCAGTCCTCAGCCCCTAGCGGGGGTTTACGAGCAGTACTTC.

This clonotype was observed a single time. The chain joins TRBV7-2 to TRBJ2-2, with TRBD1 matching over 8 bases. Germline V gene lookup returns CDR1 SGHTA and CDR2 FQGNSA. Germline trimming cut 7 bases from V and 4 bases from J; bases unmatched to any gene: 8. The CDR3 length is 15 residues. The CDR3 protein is CASNYRQGPTGELFF. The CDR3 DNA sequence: TGTGCCAGCAACTACCGACAGGGGCCCACCGGGGAGCTGTTTTTT.

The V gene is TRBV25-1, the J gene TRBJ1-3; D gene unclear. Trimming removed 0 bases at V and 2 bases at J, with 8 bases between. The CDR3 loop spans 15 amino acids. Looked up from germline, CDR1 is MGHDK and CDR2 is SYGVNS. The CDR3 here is CASSEYQITGNTIYF. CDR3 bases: TGTGCCAGCAGTGAATACCAGATAACTGGAAACACCATATATTTT. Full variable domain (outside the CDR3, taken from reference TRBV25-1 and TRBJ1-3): EADIYQTPRYLVIGTGKKITLECSQTMGHDKMYWYQQDPGMELHLIHYSYGVNSTEKGDLSSESTVSRIRTEHFPLTLESARPSHTSQYLCASSEYQITGNTIYFGEGSWLTVV.

The CDR3 nucleotides read TGTGCCAGCAGTTATTCCGAAGGACAGCCCCAGCATTTT. Translation: CASSYSEGQPQHF. V gene TRBV6-2 or TRBV6-3 combines with J gene TRBJ1-5, with no clear D. Germline V gives CDR1 MNHEY, CDR2 SVGEGT. The V end lost 3 bases, the J end lost 7 bases, and 10 bases lay between the germline ends. CDR3 length equals 13 residues.

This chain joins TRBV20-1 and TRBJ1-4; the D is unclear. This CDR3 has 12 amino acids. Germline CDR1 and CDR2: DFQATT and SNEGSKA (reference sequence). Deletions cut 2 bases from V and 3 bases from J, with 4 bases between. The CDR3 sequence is CSARRPNEKLFF. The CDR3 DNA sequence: TGCAGTGCTAGAAGGCCTAATGAAAAACTGTTTTTT.

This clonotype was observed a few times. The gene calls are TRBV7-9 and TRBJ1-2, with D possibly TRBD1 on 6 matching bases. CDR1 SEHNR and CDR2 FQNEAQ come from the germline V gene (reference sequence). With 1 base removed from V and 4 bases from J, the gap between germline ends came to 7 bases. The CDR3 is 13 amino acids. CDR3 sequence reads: CASSLGGLYGYTF. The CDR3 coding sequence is TGTGCCAGCAGCTTAGGGGGGCTCTATGGCTACACCTTC.

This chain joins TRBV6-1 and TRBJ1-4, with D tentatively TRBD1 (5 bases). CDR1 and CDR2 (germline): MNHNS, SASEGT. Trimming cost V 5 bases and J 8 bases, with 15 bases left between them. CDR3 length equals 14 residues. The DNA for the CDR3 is TGTGCCAGCAGTAAAACAGGCGGGCCCGAAAAACTGTTTTTT. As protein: CASSKTGGPEKLFF.

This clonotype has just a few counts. The chain's CDR3 is CASRPYGGVKANTGELFF. DNA for the CDR3: TGTGCCAGCAGACCCTACGGGGGGGTCAAGGCGAACACCGGGGAGCTGTTTTTT. The chain joins TRBV6-1 to TRBJ2-2; 8 bases map to TRBD2. CDR1 MNHNS and CDR2 SASEGT come from the germline V gene. This CDR3 spans 18 amino acids. After removal of 6 bases from V and 0 bases from J, the junction contained 12 bases not matched to a gene.